This TCR beta chain was captured by sequencing in a study of blood T cell repertoires in COVID-19. About the research overall: Samples came from the United States, Italy and Spain, spanning acute and convalescent COVID-19. T cells, B-cell-depleted T cells, or PBMCs supplied cDNA or gDNA.

Generated by immunoSEQ multiplex PCR, the TCRdb table keeps only in-frame clones and is missing some. The sample consists of about 210,000 clones, around nine tenths of them appearing once. The sequence was obtained from a woman between 40 and 55 years old with acute or convalescent COVID-19. Sequenced sample: peripheral blood.

The CDR3 coding sequence is TGCGCCAGCAGTCAATTTCGACAGGGGACAAGTGGGGCCTATGGCTACACCTTC. Protein sequence: CASSQFRQGTSGAYGYTF. The chain couples TRBV23-1 to TRBJ1-2; TRBD1 matches at 8 bases. TRBV23-1 is classed as an ORF, of uncertain function. The trim removed 1 base at V and 4 bases at J, leaving 14 bases unmatched. CDR3 length equals 18 residues.